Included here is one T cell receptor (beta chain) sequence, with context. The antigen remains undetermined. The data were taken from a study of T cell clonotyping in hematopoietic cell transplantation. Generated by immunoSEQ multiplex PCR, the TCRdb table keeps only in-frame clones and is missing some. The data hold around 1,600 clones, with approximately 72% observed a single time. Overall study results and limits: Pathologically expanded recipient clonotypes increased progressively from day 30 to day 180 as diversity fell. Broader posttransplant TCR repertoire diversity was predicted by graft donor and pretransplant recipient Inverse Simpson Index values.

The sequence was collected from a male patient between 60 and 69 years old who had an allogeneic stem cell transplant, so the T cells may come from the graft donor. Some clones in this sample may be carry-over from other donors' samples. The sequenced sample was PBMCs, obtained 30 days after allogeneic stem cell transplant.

The CDR3 reads CASRTTGEYEQYF. In nucleotides, the CDR3 is TGTGCCAGCAGAACCACAGGGGAGTACGAGCAGTACTTC. V gene TRBV6-5 combines with J gene TRBJ2-7; 7 bases agree with TRBD1. Germline values: CDR1 MNHEY, CDR2 SVGAGI. The trim removed 6 bases at V and 4 bases at J, leaving 6 bases unmatched. The CDR3 extends over 13 amino acids.